This T cell receptor beta chain was documented in a study of shared clonotypes between healthy human individuals (dated by TCRdb to 2019 to 2021). As for the study more broadly: A few men and a couple of women, aged 18 to 49 years, made up the cohort. For each donor, three plates each were used for CD4 naive and CD4 memory, two plates were used for CD8 naive, and one plate was used for CD8 memory. Between about 0.94 and 8.9 billion PBMCs per donor were obtained by leukapheresis. Blood TCR repertoires of about 5 healthy adults were deeply sequenced to estimate repertoire size and the extent of clonotype sharing between individuals. Different laboratories and diverse techniques were used to prepare libraries and sequence TCR repertoires, to increase sequencing depth and limit assay-specific biases.

CD8 naive samples consisted of CD45RO-negative cells that were positively selected for CCR7, yielding a CD45RA+CCR7+ population without TemRA cells. Healthy HIV-negative adults with no recently reported acute infections or vaccinations were included as donors. Every donor was a Caucasian adult living in Nashville, Tennessee, USA. After blood collection by leukapheresis, PBMCs were isolated using Ficoll-Histopaque density gradient centrifugation and then cryopreserved in the vapor phase of liquid nitrogen. Analytical flow cytometry was used to check the purity and quantity of every magnetically sorted T cell population. Genomic DNA was isolated from each sorted fraction and quantified by UV absorbance on a Nanodrop 2000c. Including the terminal cysteine and phenylalanine, the CDR3 comprises 14 residues. Of all the DNA, just the CDR3 is kept, 42 bases in frame from base 1. CDR1 and CDR2, per the germline V gene, are SGHAT and FQNNGV. Trimming at the junction amounts to 1 base on V and 0 bases on J, and the germline ends lie 6 bases apart.

Findings and caveats that apply to the study as a whole: Around 5% of naive CD4, more than 3% of naive CD8, about 2.5% of memory CD4, and less than 0.45% of memory CD8 clonotypes were shared across several donors. Pairwise subsampling indicated that sequencing depth was expected to affect the degree of clonotype sharing among donors. Estimated clonotype richness was generally larger for naive than for memory subsets. Rarefaction of sorted-subset datasets indicated incomplete sequencing despite the large sequencing depth. The genetic and exposure-history diversity represented was limited by the small number of donors. Sampling was restricted to blood, and TCR repertoires in tissues likely differ from the TCR repertoires found in blood. Higher generation probabilities were observed for clonotypes shared by all four sorted-subset donors than for non-shared clonotypes.

Using the deep immunoSEQ assay, multiplex PCR amplified TCR CDR3 regions from genomic DNA. Genomic DNA extracted from each cell subset was distributed evenly over all wells of several immunoSEQ 96-well plates, and each plate served as one replicate. For sorted subsets, around 200 ng genomic DNA, equal to 25,000 to 35,000 T cell genomes, was loaded into each replicate PCR. The purified libraries were quantified using a Qubit 3.0 fluorometer, sized with a Bioanalyzer 2100, and then quantified again using the KAPA Library Quantification kit. Each immunoSEQ 96-well plate was sequenced on its own single-read 150-cycle Illumina NextSeq 550 flow cell. In the authors' own workflow: Because only junctional sequences without quality scores were contained in the immunoSEQ output, filtering matching that applied to full-length reads could not be performed. To assign V/J genes and CDR3, sequences were annotated against IMGT germline references using PyIR, a Python wrapper for IgBLAST v1.9. Any read was removed if the V/J assignment was weak (E-value above 1e-6), the CDR3 was missing, or the read contained stop codons, out-of-frame junctions, or ambiguous translated residues. V3J clonotypes were defined by identical inferred V gene, J gene, and CDR3 amino acid sequence. Percentage overlap between repertoires was calculated by dividing the number of shared unique clonotypes by the size of the smaller repertoire. Richness of each repertoire was evaluated using RTK rarefaction, the Chao1 estimator, and Recon v2.1 estimates of unobserved clonotypes. For all TCRbeta clonotypes obtained by the gDNA method from several donors, generation probabilities were computed with OLGA. TCRdb retrieved this table from immuneACCESS and kept in-frame rearrangements only. Not all clones are present; in checked studies, unresolved V genes account for under half, and no reason is known for the remainder. The V and J calls and clone size are taken from that table; D and trimming were inferred from the DNA. This sample is represented by 1.5 million to 2.5 million clones; about 95% of them were singletons. Around 1% of the sample lies in the top ten.

Remarks on this clone: Its antigen remains unidentified. Base qualities are not at hand, and no much larger clone is one base apart. The sample has other DNA sequences that encode this CDR3 too.

The source material was naive CD8+ T cells sorted from blood. The cell subset or site label, read with the paper, signifies: CD45RA+CCR7+. The chain couples TRBV11-2 to TRBJ2-5, with the D gene not clear enough to name. The TCR comes from a young man in good health. The nucleotide sequence reads as follows: TGTGCCAGCAGCTTAGTGGCCTACCAAGAGACCCAGTACTTC. Translated, this is CASSLVAYQETQYF.